This record covers a single TCR beta chain. No antigen is known for it. The CDR3 length is 18 residues. Germline assignment: CDR1 SGHVS and CDR2 FQNEAQ. With 1 base removed from V and 1 base from J, the gap between germline ends came to 20 bases. This specimen comes from a study of pediatric ulcerative colitis. Study-wide findings and caveats: Acute severe colitis showed lower rectal diversity from clonal expansions.

The assay was immunoSEQ multiplex PCR, and TCRdb's table has in-frame clones only and misses some. The table lists tens of thousands of clones, over 80% of them singletons. Controls: normal colonoscopy findings, no IBD within the following year. This chain uses TRBV7-8 with TRBJ2-7; D is ambiguous. The sample comprised blood. The source of this sequence is a boy younger than 18 who was a control in a study of pediatric ulcerative colitis. The CDR3 DNA reads as TGTGCCAGCAGCTTAGAAGGATGGGGAAGCCTATATTCCTACGAGCAGTACTTC. Protein sequence: CASSLEGWGSLYSYEQYF.